This T cell receptor beta chain originates from a study of cytomegalovirus exposure and HLA in healthy donors. About this clone itself: Its antigen is not known.

This CDR3 comprises 15 residues. From germline, CDR1 is SGHDT and CDR2 YYEEEE. The V gene lost 0 bases and the J gene lost 0 bases, with 9 bases spanning the gap. The study ran its PCR with 60 Vbeta and 13 Jbeta primers. Produced via immunoSEQ multiplex PCR; TCRdb's table is partial and in-frame only. The sample lists 170,000 or so clones, over 70% occurring once. General study results and limits: Relative to equally common others, HLA-associated TCR beta chains showed greater clonal expansion in a later analysis. TCR beta V- and J-gene trimming was later associated with a missense DCLRE1C variant.

The specimen sequenced was PBMCs. The rearrangement joins TRBV5-6 to TRBJ1-1, with unresolved D. The TCR was taken from a woman aged 25 to 39 in good health and CMV-seronegative. In nucleotides, the CDR3 is TGTGCCAGCAGCTTGGCCGCGGTGTTGAACACTGAAGCTTTCTTT. Translated: CASSLAAVLNTEAFF.